A selection of T cell receptor beta chains follows, all from one sample in a study of cytomegalovirus exposure and HLA in healthy donors. The protocol was immunoSEQ multiplex PCR, while the TCRdb copy is restricted to in-frame clones and leaves out a portion. This table holds 190,000 or so clones, 80% found once. Sequencing was performed on PBMCs. These receptor sequences come from a boy between 5 and 17 years old in good health and CMV-seronegative. CDR3s include the opening cysteine and the closing phenylalanine or tryptophan. Each record gives: CDR3 protein, D gene, V gene. D genes are given only for firm matches.

CDR3: CASSLKRQGQKRNIQYF
D: .
V: TRBV5-8

CDR3: CASSCNLNQPQHF
D: .
V: TRBV5-1

CDR3: CASSSFGQGGTEAFF
D: TRBD1
V: TRBV7-8

CDR3: CASSLDRGNAMNTEAFF
D: TRBD1
V: TRBV7-8

CDR3: CAISGLGAGGQNTGELFF
D: TRBD2
V: TRBV10-3

CDR3: CASSLRSWNTEAFF
D: .
V: TRBV5-1

CDR3: CAVDRGTEAFF
D: TRBD1
V: TRBV6-5

CDR3: CASSLDRADTEAFF
D: TRBD1
V: TRBV27

CDR3: CASSSQGTGNTIYF
D: .
V: TRBV5-1

CDR3: CASSLALTGEAFF
D: .
V: TRBV7-9

CDR3: CASSPGTGGYTF
D: TRBD1
V: TRBV7-9

CDR3: CSVTAPGQVYEQYF
D: TRBD1
V: TRBV29-1

CDR3: CATSTIKGQGAYGYTF
D: TRBD1
V: TRBV15

CDR3: CATSGETSGGLPVTDTQYF
D: TRBD2
V: TRBV15

CDR3: CASSQDPGSGGYEQYF
D: TRBD1
V: TRBV4-2

CDR3: CASSDQPGGDTGELFF
D: TRBD2
V: TRBV5-1

CDR3: CASSPGQGLGEQYF
D: TRBD1
V: TRBV4-1

CDR3: CASSVFGQGNGNTIYF
D: TRBD1
V: TRBV5-4

CDR3: CASSLSRGLAGGNEQFF
D: TRBD2
V: TRBV7-3

CDR3: CASSLVAGGSYGYTF
D: TRBD1
V: TRBV5-1

CDR3: CASSLFPLGARYGYTF
D: .
V: TRBV7-2

CDR3: CSVESDRATEAFF
D: TRBD1
V: TRBV29-1

CDR3: CASSVTANTEAFF
D: .
V: TRBV9

CDR3: CASSRRGSQGGQETQYF
D: .
V: TRBV5-1

CDR3: CAISAGGGGNQPQHF
D: .
V: TRBV10-3

CDR3: CASSSRTQHEQYF
D: .
V: TRBV7-2

CDR3: CASSLGHYRAQTQYF
D: .
V: TRBV2

CDR3: CASSFRAQETQYF
D: .
V: TRBV5-1

CDR3: CASSHPFQVVTQNYGYTF
D: .
V: TRBV5-6

CDR3: CASSLSNYGYTF
D: .
V: TRBV5-6

CDR3: CASSLASGGLYEQYF
D: TRBD2
V: TRBV5-1

CDR3: CASMPSSSSPLHF
D: .
V: TRBV19

CDR3: CASSLGQFYGYTF
D: .
V: TRBV6-5

CDR3: CASSLAGQGPAGGGYTF
D: TRBD1
V: TRBV7-9

CDR3: CASSAETETPQYF
D: .
V: TRBV9

CDR3: CASSARQDSTEAFF
D: .
V: TRBV6-1

CDR3: CASILSGGATQHF
D: TRBD1
V: TRBV2

CDR3: CASSPWDSSYEQYF
D: TRBD1
V: TRBV5-5

CDR3: CASSHKQGGPYNEQFF
D: .
V: TRBV4-1